This T cell receptor beta chain was profiled in a study of early T cells in non-severe SARS-CoV-2 infection. This clonotype was counted at least ten times. Separate cDNA molecules each had unique molecular identifiers attached to them. One entry per CDR3 protein, called by TCRdb with MiXCR from the 5' RACE reads. The table lists 100,000 or so distinct CDR3 sequences, around 13% of them singletons. Germline V lookup: CDR1 SGHRS, CDR2 YFSETQ. V lost 4 bases to trimming and J lost 8 bases; unmatched junction nucleotides: 5. The CDR3 covers 14 residues. The clonotype originates from an adult who was a healthcare worker with PCR-confirmed SARS-CoV-2 infection or an uninfected control (not recorded which). Specimen: whole blood. The genes are TRBV5-1 and TRBJ1-6; 8 bases align to TRBD1. The CDR3 nucleotides read TGCGCCAGCAGCCAGGGGGCGGGTGATTCACCCCTCCACTTT. It translates to CASSQGAGDSPLHF.